The clone carrying this T cell receptor (beta chain) was picked up many times. This sample stems from a study of T cells in Graves' hyperthyroidism and ophthalmopathy. RNA transcripts provided the source from which TCR beta CDR3 regions were amplified. Using the HTBI primer set, a first-round RT-PCR was run on the TCR CDR3. TCRdb itself ran the multiplex PCR reads through MiXCR, one entry per CDR3 protein. The sample lists hundreds of thousands of distinct CDR3 sequences, under 20% occurring once. The V gene lost 4 bases and the J gene lost 4 bases, with 10 bases spanning the gap. The CDR3 sequence is 13 residues long. Germline CDR1 and CDR2: MNHNS and SASEGT.

The receptor comes from a woman under 30 with Graves' ophthalmopathy. Sequencing was performed on blood. This rearrangement joins TRBV6-1 to TRBJ1-1; D is unresolved. CDR3 bases: TGTGCCAGCAGTGCTTGGGCTGGCACTGAAGCTTTCTTT. Protein product: CASSAWAGTEAFF.